Each of the 8 T cell receptor beta chains below was sequenced from the same sample in a study of human T cells and chemical hapten exposure. Sample time point: patch test 2, 6 weeks after DPC sensitization. Noted treatment: therapeutic diphenylcyclopropenone sensitization with weekly scalp DPC. MiXCR was run by TCRdb on the RACE reads, yielding one entry per CDR3 protein. Of about 400,000 distinct CDR3 sequences in the sample, around 6% are singletons; the top ten hold around 5.8%. The input for sequencing was whole blood, taken in connection with sensitization to the hapten diphenylcyclopropenone (DPC). The receptors were gathered from a woman younger than 35 with alopecia areata. Some clones in this sample may be carry-over from other donors' samples.

There are a few counts of this clonotype. The chain combines TRBV5-1 with TRBJ2-5; the match to TRBD2 covers 11 bases. V lost 4 bases and J lost 5; bases outside the gene matches: 10. CDR3 length equals 16 residues. Germline assignment: CDR1 SGHRS and CDR2 YFSETQ. DNA of the CDR3: TGCGCCAGCAGCGGATCGACTAGCGGGGTTTTGGAGACCCAGTACTTC. This encodes CASSGSTSGVLETQYF.

The chain is built from TRBV5-1 and TRBJ1-1; no clear D gene. Trimming stripped 2 bases from V and 3 bases from J, with 11 bases between. Germline values: CDR1 SGHRS, CDR2 YFSETQ. The CDR3 extends over 14 amino acids. CDR3: CASSFLTMDTEAFF. The CDR3 DNA sequence: TGCGCCAGCAGCTTCCTTACCATGGACACTGAAGCTTTCTTT.

This clonotype was observed many times. The chain employs TRBV20-1 and TRBJ1-3; D not resolved. V lost 5 bases and J lost 0, with 14 bases in between. CDR1 is DFQATT, CDR2 SNEGSKA, per germline (reference sequence). This CDR3 has 15 residues. In DNA form, the CDR3 reads TGCAGTGCTTTGGACGGAGTGTCCTCTGGAAACACCATATATTTT. The encoded protein is CSALDGVSSGNTIYF.

This clonotype has only a few counts. The chain uses TRBV6-2 or TRBV6-3 and TRBJ2-3; D perhaps matches TRBD2 (6 bases). Deletions cut 6 bases from V and 5 bases from J, with 12 bases between. There are 13 residues in the CDR3. Germline V CDR1 and CDR2: MNHEY, SVGEGT. The CDR3 nucleotides read TGTGCCAGCAGACCGGGGGTAAAAGATACGCAGTATTTT. This codes for CASRPGVKDTQYF.

There are many counts of this clonotype. The chain uses TRBV6-5 and TRBJ1-6; D might be TRBD1 (6 bases). The CDR3 is 14 residues long. V was cut by 2 bases and J by 13 bases, with 15 bases left in between. The germline V gene encodes CDR1 MNHEY and CDR2 SVGAGI. Written as DNA, the CDR3 is TGTGCCAGCAGTTACGGACAGAGCACGCGGCCCCTCCACTTT. Its translation is CASSYGQSTRPLHF.

This clonotype was seen repeatedly, ten times or more. The chain uses TRBV5-5 and TRBJ1-5; the match to TRBD1 covers 7 bases. The CDR3 has 14 amino acids. The V gene's germline CDR1 is SGHKS and CDR2 YYEKEE (reference sequence). Unmatched junction bases numbered 6, after V lost 3 bases and J lost 6 bases. CDR3 bases: TGTGCCAGCAGCTATAGACAGGGAACTCAGCCCCAGCATTTT. Protein sequence: CASSYRQGTQPQHF. Variable domain in full (rest from reference TRBV5-5 and TRBJ1-5): DAGVTQSPTHLIKTRGQQVTLRCSPISGHKSVSWYQQVLGQGPQFIFQYYEKEERGRGNFPDRFSARQFPNYSSELNVNALLLGDSALYLCASSYRQGTQPQHFGDGTRLSIL.

The chain joins TRBV29-1 to TRBJ2-7; tentative D call: TRBD1 (6 bases). Germline V lookup: CDR1 SQVTM, CDR2 ANQGSEA. The CDR3 sequence is 11 residues long. The CDR3 sequence: CGGQENYEQYF. The CDR3 DNA sequence: TGCGGGGGCCAGGAGAACTACGAGCAGTACTTC.

This clonotype was seen ten or more times. This CDR3 is CASSVLVSAYNEQFF. CDR3 coding DNA: TGTGCCAGCAGCGTATTGGTTTCAGCCTACAATGAGCAGTTCTTC. The rearrangement links TRBV9 to TRBJ2-1; D not resolved. Germline loops: CDR1 SGDLS, CDR2 YYNGEE. This CDR3 spans 15 amino acids. Deletions cut 1 base from V and 2 bases from J, with 10 bases between.